This TCR beta chain comes out of a study of identifying expanded T cells in peripheral blood. Study-wide findings and caveats: Across healthy donors, higher total template counts meant significantly greater roughly 2-week count variance.

Healthy donors had no documented immune events, such as infections, while sampled. Using immunoSEQ multiplex PCR, the repertoire was profiled, and TCRdb retains in-frame clones only, with some absent. The data contain about 110,000 clones, 80% to 90% of them singletons. About this clone: Its antigen is as yet unknown.

The clonotype was recovered from a person between 18 and 75 years old in good health. The specimen sequenced was blood.

This CDR3 reads CASSPGQGYNEQFF. In DNA, the CDR3 is TGTGCCAGCAGCCCGGGACAGGGTTACAATGAGCAGTTCTTC. J is TRBJ2-1 and V is TRBV11-1; 9 nucleotides line up with TRBD1. The germline CDR1 and CDR2 sequences are SGHAT and FQDESV (reference sequence). V lost 5 bases and J lost 4; bases outside the gene matches: 3. This CDR3 has 14 residues.